One sample yielded the 9 T cell receptor beta chains listed below, sequenced in a study of CD8 T cells in Susac syndrome. Reverse transcription of roughly 0.45 to 1 ug RNA was performed with random hexamers. Each CDR3 protein is one row after TCRdb ran MiXCR on the immunoSEQ multiplex PCR reads. The table lists 110,000 to 150,000 distinct CDR3 sequences, around 95% of them singletons, with approximately 0.08% in the top ten. The sequenced material came from CD4+ T cells from PBMCs. These receptors were taken from a human donor with Susac syndrome.

The chain links TRBV14 to TRBJ2-5, with 8 positions matching TRBD2. CDR3 length: 16 residues. Trimming removed 6 bases from V and 4 bases from J; junction bases left unmatched: 13. Germline V gives CDR1 SGHDN, CDR2 FVKESK. CDR3 DNA sequence: TGTGCCAGCAGTCAGCGAAGGGGAAGCGGGGGAGAGACCCAGTACTTC. Translating it yields CASSQRRGSGGETQYF.

This chain joins TRBV24-1 and TRBJ2-5, with 9 nucleotides matching TRBD2. Per germline, CDR1 KGHDR and CDR2 SFDVKD. The CDR3 is 16 residues long. Trimming cost V 4 bases and J 1 base; bases outside gene matches: 6. CDR3 DNA sequence: TGTGCCACCAGTGACTACCCGACTAGCGGCCAAGAGACCCAGTACTTC. Amino acids: CATSDYPTSGQETQYF.

The V and J genes are TRBV2 and TRBJ2-7; the D gene is possibly TRBD1 (5 bases). This CDR3 has 12 amino acids. Germline V gives CDR1 SNHLY, CDR2 FYNNEI. Trimming cost V 4 bases and J 6 bases, with 10 bases left between them. CDR3 residues: CASSAQGSEQYF. CDR3 coding DNA: TGTGCCAGCAGTGCCCAGGGCAGCGAGCAGTACTTC.

This clonotype came up once. The chain is built from TRBV4-2 and TRBJ1-3; D is unresolved. V lost 0 bases, J lost 0 bases, and 12 bases lay in between. The CDR3 spans 17 residues. Germline CDR1 reads LGHNA; CDR2 reads YNFKEQ. The CDR3 nucleotides read TGTGCCAGCAGCCAAGATGACGTGTCCCCCTCTGGAAACACCATATATTTT. The encoded protein is CASSQDDVSPSGNTIYF.

The rearrangement links TRBV5-1 to TRBJ1-1, with D maybe TRBD1 (5 bases). The ends were cut back, 4 bases at V and 0 bases at J, with 10 bases in the middle. The CDR3 extends over 14 amino acids. Germline V gene data show CDR1 as SGHRS and CDR2 as YFSETQ. The CDR3 DNA sequence: TGCGCCAGCAGCGGGGACGGGTTGAACACTGAAGCTTTCTTT. Protein product: CASSGDGLNTEAFF.

This clonotype was recorded a few times. At one end the junction does not follow the germline gene, possibly because of a read error. In DNA, the CDR3 is TGTGCCAGCAGCTTAGGGACAGAAGAGACCCAGTACTTC. It encodes CASSLGTEETQYF. The chain recombines TRBV5-1 with TRBJ2-5, with 7 bases lining up with TRBD1. In germline, CDR1 is SGHRS, CDR2 YFSETQ. The CDR3 contains 13 residues.

This chain joins TRBV29-1 and TRBJ1-2; TRBD1 matches at 8 bases. CDR1 SQVTM and CDR2 ANQGSEA come from the germline V gene. V lost 1 base and J lost 2; bases outside the gene matches: 15. This CDR3 contains 18 residues. The CDR3 sequence: CSVEALPGQGAENYGYTF. CDR3 sequence (DNA): TGCAGCGTTGAAGCCCTGCCTGGGCAGGGGGCGGAAAACTATGGCTACACCTTC.

V is TRBV12-3 or TRBV12-4 and J is TRBJ1-1; D might be TRBD1 (5 bases). This CDR3 region has 13 residues. The V and J ends lost 6 bases and 4 bases respectively, with 12 bases between them. In DNA form, the CDR3 reads TGTGCCAGCAGCCTGGGACGGATCACTGAAGCTTTCTTT. Translation gives CASSLGRITEAFF.

The CDR3 loop is CASSQAGVGSPLHF. The CDR3 DNA follows: TGTGCCAGCAGCCAAGCAGGGGTCGGCTCACCCCTCCACTTT. V gene TRBV3-1 combines with J gene TRBJ1-6; maybe TRBD1 (6 bases). V lost 1 base, J lost 10 bases, and 11 bases lay in between. Germline loops: CDR1 LGHDT, CDR2 YNNKEL (reference sequence). The CDR3 contains 14 residues.